A single T cell receptor beta chain is shown here with its context. Its antigen has not been determined. No base quality values were provided; no much bigger clone lies one nucleotide off. Other DNA sequences within the sample encode an identical CDR3. This record belongs to a study of shared clonotypes between healthy human individuals (dated by TCRdb to 2019 to 2021). Regarding the research as a whole: A couple of women and a few men aged 18 to 49 years were included in the cohort. For each donor, CD4 naive and CD4 memory were each run on three plates, CD8 naive on two plates, and CD8 memory on one plate. Blood TCR repertoires of roughly five healthy adults were deeply sequenced to estimate repertoire size and the extent of clonotype sharing between individuals. Different laboratories and diverse techniques were used to prepare libraries and sequence TCR repertoires, to increase sequencing depth and limit assay-specific biases. Leukapheresis yielded between about 0.85 and 10 billion PBMCs per donor.

The paper as a whole reports these results and caveats: When a few donors were compared, the shared fraction of clonotypes was about 5.4% for naive CD4, less than 4% for naive CD8, roughly 2.5% for memory CD4, and 0.4% for memory CD8. Incomplete sequencing was indicated by rarefaction of sorted-subset datasets, despite the large sequencing depth. Because the study included a small number of donors, the genetic and exposure-history diversity represented was limited. Larger estimated clonotype richness was generally found for naive subsets than for memory subsets. Compared with non-shared clonotypes, the clonotypes found in all four sorted-subset donors had higher generation probabilities. Sampling was restricted to blood, and TCR repertoires in tissue are likely to differ from TCR repertoires in blood. Pairwise subsampling indicated that sequencing depth was expected to affect the degree of clonotype sharing among donors.

Healthy HIV-negative adults with no recently reported acute infections or vaccinations were included as donors. All donors were Caucasian adults living in Nashville, Tennessee, USA. CD4+ T cells were enriched through magnetic negative selection, after which naive cells were positively selected on CD45RA and the remaining negative fraction served as the memory subset. After blood collection by leukapheresis, PBMCs were isolated using Ficoll-Histopaque density gradient centrifugation and then cryopreserved in the vapor phase of liquid nitrogen. Purity and quantity of every magnetically sorted T cell population were checked by analytical flow cytometry. From each sorted fraction, genomic DNA was isolated and quantified by UV absorbance on a Nanodrop 2000c. Using the deep immunoSEQ assay, TCR CDR3 regions were amplified from genomic DNA by multiplex PCR. Genomic DNA extracted from each cell subset was distributed evenly over all wells of several immunoSEQ 96-well plates, and each plate served as one replicate. For sorted subsets, about 200 ng genomic DNA, equal to tens of thousands of T cell genomes, was loaded into each replicate PCR. The purified libraries were quantified using a Qubit 3.0 fluorometer, sized with a Bioanalyzer 2100, and then quantified again using the KAPA Library Quantification kit. Each immunoSEQ 96-well plate was sequenced on its own single-read 150-cycle Illumina NextSeq 550 flow cell. The published analysis was carried out like this. Because only junctional sequences without quality scores were contained in the immunoSEQ output, filtering matching that applied to full-length reads could not be performed. Sequences were annotated with PyIR, a Python wrapper for IgBLAST v1.9, using IMGT germline references to assign V/J genes and CDR3. Any read was removed if the V/J assignment was weak (E-value above 1e-6), the CDR3 was missing, or the read contained stop codons, out-of-frame junctions, or ambiguous translated residues. V3J clonotypes were defined by identical inferred V gene, J gene, and CDR3 amino acid sequence. Percentage overlap between repertoires was calculated by dividing the number of shared unique clonotypes by the size of the smaller repertoire. Three approaches were used to assess repertoire richness: RTK rarefaction, the Chao1 estimator, and Recon v2.1 estimates of unobserved clonotypes. For all TCRbeta clonotypes obtained by the gDNA method from a handful of donors, generation probabilities were computed with OLGA. TCRdb retrieved this table from immuneACCESS and kept in-frame rearrangements only. Not all clones are present; in checked studies, unresolved V genes account for under half, and no reason is known for the remainder. V and J calls and clone size follow that table, whereas D and trimming were derived from the DNA. Within this sample are more than 2 million clones, with 85% to 95% of them counted one time only. Roughly 0.13% of the sample is held by the ten biggest clonotypes.

Taken from cysteine to phenylalanine, the CDR3 has 15 residues. Kept here is only the CDR3 DNA, which spans 45 bases and is read in frame from base 1. The germline V gene sets CDR1 to SGHAT and CDR2 to FQNNGV. V is cut back by 5 bases and J by 6 bases, with 6 bases in the junction unmatched. This sequence originates from a man aged 18 to 30 in good health. What was sequenced was naive CD4+ T cells sorted from blood. The cell subset or site label of this sample denotes: CD45RA+ positively selected. Recombination joined TRBV11-2 with TRBJ1-6; 8 bases in the junction line up with TRBD1. The DNA reads TGTGCCAGCAGCCCCAGGACAGGGAGTAATTCACCCCTCCACTTT. Its protein reads: CASSPRTGSNSPLHF.